The present T cell receptor beta chain was sequenced within a study of T cell responses to AZD1222 COVID-19 vaccine. Repertoires were generated with immunoSEQ multiplex PCR, while TCRdb's copy carries only in-frame clones and drops some. The sample carries about 110,000 clones, around 90% recorded once. This clone was recorded only once. Its target is not known. Whole-study findings and limits: There were mostly white British donors and more females than males, and clonal diversity was possibly underestimated. Regions 160-218 and 743-854 held dominance among vaccine-associated CD4 TCRs, which spanned spike. Seropositivity was recorded at baseline in only a handful of AZD1222 recipients. Reportedly, close to half of spike-specific TCRs are directed against unmutated variant regions.

The germline V gene encodes CDR1 MDHEN and CDR2 SYDVKM. This CDR3 contains 18 residues. The V end lost 1 base, the J end lost 3 bases, and 22 bases lay between the germline ends. The chain has TRBV28 and TRBJ2-7, with D perhaps being TRBD1 or TRBD2 (5 bases each). The starting material was peripheral blood, obtained on day 0 of MenACWY control vaccination. The TCR originated in an adult in good health. The CDR3 coding sequence is TGTGCCAGCAGTTTATCATGGGGAAAGGGACCTTCGGACTACGAGCAGTACTTC. Translating it yields CASSLSWGKGPSDYEQYF.